This TCR beta chain originates from a study of blood T cell repertoires in COVID-19. Study information: Researchers got acute and convalescent COVID-19 samples from the United States, Italy and Spain. The analysed material was cDNA or gDNA that came from T cells, B-cell-depleted T cells, or PBMCs.

CDR1 is WNHNN and CDR2 is SYGVQD in the germline V gene (reference sequence). This CDR3 region has 18 residues. V gave up 2 bases and J gave up 2 bases, with 21 bases separating them. Original processing methods: Researchers report that nucleated cell counts were estimated from reference gene primer amplification. Here immunoSEQ multiplex PCR was the method, and the copy in TCRdb shows in-frame clones only, minus some. V and J calls plus clone size are reproduced from that table; the DNA served to infer D and trimming. The profile shows 240,000 or so clones, roughly 80% of them singletons. This clone was observed a single time.

Sequencing was performed on peripheral blood. The TCR originated in a young woman with acute or convalescent COVID-19. The rearrangement uses TRBV10-1 and TRBJ2-5; D is perhaps TRBD2 (6 bases). The CDR3 coding sequence is TGCGCCAGCAGTGAGGGGTCGGAGGGGATACCAGAACAAGAGACCCAGTACTTC. This translates into CASSEGSEGIPEQETQYF.